The 21 T cell receptor beta chains reported below all come from one sample, sequenced in a study of shared clonotypes between healthy human individuals. Some clones are missing from TCRdb's copy, which holds only in-frame ones; the method was immunoSEQ multiplex PCR. The sample yields around 940,000 clones, less than 85% seen once. The sample comprised memory CD4+ T cells sorted from blood. Subset noted: CD45RA-negative fraction. Receptors originate from a man between 18 and 35 years old in good health.

The J gene is TRBJ1-6, the V gene TRBV4-1; no definite D call. V was pared by 0 bases and J by 9 bases, with 12 bases between. The length of the CDR3 is 15 residues. Per germline, CDR1 MGHRA and CDR2 YSYEKL. The CDR3 region has the DNA TGCGCCAGCAGCCAAGATCGTGGCGAAACTTCACCCCTCCACTTT. Residues: CASSQDRGETSPLHF.

The chain couples TRBV7-2 to TRBJ1-1; D call uncertain. Germline V lookup: CDR1 SGHTA, CDR2 FQGNSA. Trimming removed 2 bases from V and 4 bases from J, with 5 bases in between. The CDR3 extends over 12 amino acids. In DNA form, the CDR3 reads TGTGCCAGCAGCTTAAGGCCCACTGAAGCTTTCTTT. Translating it yields CASSLRPTEAFF.

J is TRBJ2-1 and V is TRBV30; possibly TRBD2 for D (6 bases). The germline CDR1 and CDR2 sequences are GTSNPN and SVGIG (reference sequence). The CDR3 length is 13 residues. Trimming shortened V by 5 bases and J by 5 bases, and 13 bases separated the two germline ends. The CDR3 nucleotides read TGTGCCTGGGCGGTCGGCGGGGACAATGAGCAGTTCTTC. It yields the protein CAWAVGGDNEQFF.

This rearrangement joins TRBV9 to TRBJ2-1, with 7 positions matching TRBD1. V gave up 4 bases and J gave up 8 bases; unmatched junction bases: 12. Germline loops: CDR1 SGDLS, CDR2 YYNGEE. This CDR3 is built from 15 residues. For the CDR3, the DNA is TGTGCCAGCAGCTTCTCGGGACAGTCCTCGTATGAGCAGTTCTTC. As protein: CASSFSGQSSYEQFF.

The chain joins TRBV7-2 to TRBJ1-3; D may be TRBD1 (6 bases). The CDR3 extends over 17 amino acids. V was clipped by 1 base and J by 0 bases, with 13 bases between them. Germline lookup yields CDR1 SGHTA and CDR2 FQGNSA. CDR3 bases: TGTGCCAGCAGCTTAGAAGGGACACCCTTCTCTGGAAACACCATATATTTT. Encoded protein: CASSLEGTPFSGNTIYF.

This sequence joins TRBV11-2 and TRBJ1-2; 7 bases map to TRBD1. The length of the CDR3 is 18 residues. After removal of 0 bases from V and 3 bases from J, the junction contained 13 bases not matched to a gene. CDR1 and CDR2 (germline): SGHAT, FQNNGV. The CDR3, as DNA: TGTGCCAGCAGCTTAGAAGATGTAACAGGGGTTCGCGACTATGGCTACACCTTC. This codes for CASSLEDVTGVRDYGYTF.

The V gene is TRBV9, the J gene TRBJ2-5, with 7 nucleotides matching TRBD1. Per the germline V gene, CDR1 is SGDLS and CDR2 is YYNGEE. Trimming cost V 3 bases and J 1 base; bases outside gene matches: 6. The CDR3 extends over 15 amino acids. The CDR3 DNA reads as TGTGCCAGCAGCGCCGAGACAGGGCGCCAAGAGACCCAGTACTTC. Translated, it gives CASSAETGRQETQYF.

This rearrangement joins TRBV7-9 to TRBJ1-3; D is uncertain. Looked up from germline, CDR1 is SEHNR and CDR2 is FQNEAQ (reference sequence). This CDR3 spans 17 amino acids. V lost 2 bases and J lost 0, with 14 bases in between. The CDR3 bases are TGTGCCAGCAGCTTAAACCCCGGGATTTACTCTGGAAACACCATATATTTT. Encoded protein: CASSLNPGIYSGNTIYF.

In DNA, the CDR3 is TGTGCCAGCACCCTAGGCATACAGGGGAGTCGGAATGAGCAGTTCTTC. Its protein is CASTLGIQGSRNEQFF. The chain is built from TRBV6-6 and TRBJ2-1; 7 bases match TRBD1. Germline CDR1 and CDR2: MNHNY and SVGAGI (reference sequence). The CDR3 length is 16 residues. V shed 7 bases and J 7 bases; nucleotides not matched to a gene: 16.

This clone was counted only a few times. This sequence joins TRBV29-1 and TRBJ1-2, with D perhaps TRBD1 (5 bases). The CDR3 loop spans 14 amino acids. The V gene's germline CDR1 is SQVTM and CDR2 ANQGSEA. Trimming shortened V by 6 bases and J by 0 bases, and 14 bases separated the two germline ends. CDR3 coding DNA: TGCAGCGTCCGCCTCGGGGGAGCTAACTATGGCTACACCTTC. Its translation is CSVRLGGANYGYTF. The variable domain in full, with the rest retrieved from reference TRBV29-1 and TRBJ1-2, is SAVISQKPSRDICQRGTSLTIQCQVDSQVTMMFWYRQQPGQSLTLIATANQGSEATYESGFVIDKFPISRPNLTFSTLTVSNMSPEDSSIYLCSVRLGGANYGYTFGSGTRLTVV.

The chain employs TRBV12-5 and TRBJ2-3; D is unclear. V shed 6 bases and J shed 2 bases, with 3 bases lying between them. This CDR3 is 11 amino acids long. The germline gives CDR1 LGHNT, CDR2 FRNRAP. This CDR3 reads CASGYTDTQYF. The CDR3 coding sequence is TGTGCTAGTGGATACACAGATACGCAGTATTTT.

The J gene is TRBJ1-5, the V gene TRBV6-6, with D perhaps matching TRBD1 (6 bases). CDR1 is MNHNY and CDR2 is SVGAGI in the germline V gene (reference sequence). V was shortened by 6 bases and J by 2 bases, with 14 bases between the two germline ends. This CDR3 is 15 amino acids long. The CDR3 is CASSEQGLGNQPQHF. The CDR3 nucleotides read TGTGCCAGCAGCGAACAGGGTTTGGGCAATCAGCCCCAGCATTTT.

This clone was picked up a small number of times. V and J are TRBV7-9 and TRBJ2-5, with 9 bases matching TRBD1. The CDR3 totals 14 residues. J was trimmed by 5 bases and V by 5 bases; bases with no gene match: 6. In germline, CDR1 is SEHNR, CDR2 FQNEAQ (reference sequence). The CDR3 sequence: CASSIQGARETQYF. CDR3 in DNA: TGTGCCAGCAGCATACAGGGGGCGCGGGAGACCCAGTACTTC.

This clone was seen more than once but under ten times. This chain links TRBV9 with TRBJ2-3, with 12 bases fitting TRBD2. CDR1 is SGDLS and CDR2 is YYNGEE in the germline V gene. This CDR3 has 15 residues. Trimming cost V 5 bases and J 4 bases; bases outside gene matches: 5. The CDR3 here is CASSTPSGGADTQYF. The CDR3 DNA is TGTGCCAGCAGTACTCCTAGCGGGGGGGCAGATACGCAGTATTTT.

V and J are TRBV28 and TRBJ1-1; D is unresolved. V was pared by 6 bases and J by 7 bases, with 12 bases between. Germline V CDR1 and CDR2: MDHEN, SYDVKM. The CDR3 length is 12 residues. CDR3 protein: CASRRAESEAFF. The CDR3 bases are TGTGCCAGCAGGAGGGCGGAGAGTGAAGCTTTCTTT. Drawing the rest from reference TRBV28 and TRBJ1-1, the complete variable domain is DVKVTQSSRYLVKRTGEKVFLECVQDMDHENMFWYRQDPGLGLRLIYFSYDVKMKEKGDIPEGYSVSREKKERFSLILESASTNQTSMYLCASRRAESEAFFGQGTRLTVV.

The J gene is TRBJ1-4, the V gene TRBV18; D call uncertain. The CDR3 is made up of 15 amino acids. Trimming pared 1 base from V and 2 bases from J, leaving 8 bases between. Germline V gene data show CDR1 as KGHSH and CDR2 as LQKENI. CDR3 residues: CASSPQAVTNEKLFF. CDR3 DNA sequence: TGTGCCAGCTCACCACAGGCGGTGACTAATGAAAAACTGTTTTTT.

The chain uses TRBV6-5 and TRBJ2-1; no clear D gene. V shed 0 bases and J shed 0 bases, with 6 bases lying between them. Germline CDR1 is MNHEY and CDR2 is SVGAGI. The CDR3 is made up of 15 amino acids. CDR3 coding DNA: TGTGCCAGCAGTTACTCTACAAGCTCCTACAATGAGCAGTTCTTC. Its protein product is CASSYSTSSYNEQFF.

This sequence joins TRBV9 and TRBJ2-2; 8 nucleotides match TRBD2. CDR1 is SGDLS, CDR2 YYNGEE, per germline. After removal of 0 bases from V and 4 bases from J, the junction contained 2 bases not matched to a gene. The CDR3 contains 15 residues. The chain's CDR3 is CASSVVAGGTGELFF. The CDR3 DNA is TGTGCCAGCAGCGTAGTGGCGGGAGGCACCGGGGAGCTGTTTTTT.

This chain links TRBV30 with TRBJ1-2; D remains unclear. V was pared by 5 bases and J by 0 bases, with 7 bases between. There are 12 residues in the CDR3. Germline CDR1 reads GTSNPN; CDR2 reads SVGIG (reference sequence). The CDR3 coding sequence is TGTGCCTGGGAGAAGTCTAACTATGGCTACACCTTC. Translation gives CAWEKSNYGYTF.

The chain links TRBV18 to TRBJ1-1; no clear D. V shed 3 bases and J shed 7 bases, with 3 bases lying between them. The CDR3 is 10 amino acids. Germline V gives CDR1 KGHSH, CDR2 LQKENI. The CDR3 is CASSPFEAFF. The CDR3 nucleotides read TGTGCCAGCTCACCGTTTGAAGCTTTCTTT.

The V call is TRBV29-1, the J call TRBJ1-1, with D maybe TRBD1 (5 bases). CDR3 size: 14 residues. V was trimmed by 6 bases and J by 2 bases, leaving 16 bases between them. The germline V gene encodes CDR1 SQVTM and CDR2 ANQGSEA. CDR3 sequence reads: CSVYYGGSNTEAFF. The CDR3 region has the DNA TGCAGCGTCTATTACGGGGGGAGTAACACTGAAGCTTTCTTT.